The present T cell receptor beta chain was sequenced within a study of blood T cell repertoires in COVID-19. Study-level information: The origin of the acute and convalescent COVID-19 samples was the United States, Italy and Spain.

This clone has just one count. Methods used by the authors: The authors estimated nucleated cell counts from reference gene primer amplification. Sequenced by immunoSEQ multiplex PCR; TCRdb stores in-frame clones only, minus some. V and J calls plus clone size are reproduced from that table; the DNA served to infer D and trimming. The sample includes a few hundred thousand clones, approximately 81% of them seen just once. This CDR3 region has 15 residues. CDR1 is MNHNY and CDR2 is SVGAGI in the germline V gene (reference sequence). Trimming removed 2 bases at V and 0 bases at J, with 10 bases between.

The sequenced sample consisted of peripheral blood. This chain uses TRBV6-6 with TRBJ1-1; D may be TRBD1 (6 bases). This clonotype originated in a woman under 30 with acute or convalescent COVID-19. The CDR3 sequence: CASSYPTGLNTEAFF. DNA of the CDR3: TGTGCCAGCAGTTACCCAACAGGGCTGAACACTGAAGCTTTCTTT.